This is a list of T cell receptor beta chains from one sample in a study of T cells in Graves' hyperthyroidism and ophthalmopathy. TCRdb passed the multiplex PCR reads through MiXCR, listing each CDR3 protein once. The sample records about 200,000 distinct CDR3 sequences, around 17% being singletons. Sequencing used blood. The origin of the receptors is a woman between 45 and 60 years old with Graves' hyperthyroidism. The CDR3 runs from the conserved cysteine through the conserved F or W. The D gene is left open where the match is weak. Clone size is not always given. Where it is, it says once, few, many or a class for expanded clones.

CDR3 protein	CDR3 DNA	V gene	D gene	J gene	clone size
CASSPRVGAGVTEAFF	TGTGCCAGCAGTCCCCGTGTAGGGGCGGGGGTCACTGAAGCTTTCTTT	TRBV27	NA	TRBJ1-1	many
CAGSLEAGVGYEQYF	TGTGCCGGCAGTTTAGAGGCGGGAGTAGGCTACGAGCAGTACTTC	TRBV27	TRBD2	TRBJ2-7	NA
CASSLTGANPSDEQYF	TGCGCCAGCAGCTTGACAGGGGCGAATCCATCGGACGAGCAGTACTTC	TRBV5-1	TRBD1	TRBJ2-7	many
CASSFTPNYGYTF	TGTGCCAGCAGTTTTACCCCTAACTATGGCTACACCTTC	TRBV27	NA	TRBJ1-2	many
CASSERDNSPLHF	TGTGCCAGCAGTGAAAGAGACAATTCACCCCTCCACTTT	TRBV6-1	NA	TRBJ1-6	NA
CASTPGGSNEQFF	TGTGCCAGCACCCCGGGGGGGAGCAATGAGCAGTTCTTC	TRBV12-3/TRBV12-4	TRBD2	TRBJ2-1	many
CASSYGTGPRDGYTF	TGTGCCAGCAGTTACGGGACGGGACCCCGAGATGGCTACACCTTC	TRBV6-6	NA	TRBJ1-2	few
CASSPDFRTDTQYF	TGTGCCAGCAGCCCCGACTTTCGCACAGATACGCAGTATTTT	TRBV11-2	NA	TRBJ2-3	many
CASSLVPYEQYF	TGTGCCAGCAGCTTAGTACCTTACGAGCAGTACTTC	TRBV13	NA	TRBJ2-7	many
CASSLVRNSLWYGYTF	TGTGCCAGCAGCTTGGTCCGAAACAGCCTCTGGTATGGCTACACCTTC	TRBV5-6	NA	TRBJ1-2	NA
CSAESGTEAFF	TGCAGTGCCGAGTCGGGCACTGAAGCTTTCTTT	TRBV20-1	NA	TRBJ1-1	few
CASSLSRSGYEQYF	TGTGCCAGCAGTTTATCGAGGAGCGGCTACGAGCAGTACTTC	TRBV27	NA	TRBJ2-7	few
CSARGASGYNNEQFF	TGCAGTGCTAGGGGGGCTAGCGGGTACAACAATGAGCAGTTCTTC	TRBV20-1	TRBD2	TRBJ2-1	many
CASSYWGTRGRIDTQYF	TGTGCCAGCAGTTACTGGGGGACTCGCGGTAGGATAGATACGCAGTATTTT	TRBV6-2/TRBV6-3	NA	TRBJ2-3	NA
CASSPLTGSGNTIYF	TGTGCCAGCAGCCCTTTAACGGGCTCTGGAAACACCATATATTTT	TRBV4-2	NA	TRBJ1-3	few
CASKPPGLAGTEQFF	TGTGCCAGCAAACCGCCGGGACTAGCGGGCACTGAGCAGTTCTTC	TRBV12-3/TRBV12-4	TRBD2	TRBJ2-1	NA
CASSAPGQGAMDEQFF	TGTGCCAGCAGCGCCCCGGGACAGGGGGCTATGGATGAGCAGTTCTTC	TRBV5-4	TRBD1	TRBJ2-1	NA
CASSLAGDQETQYF	TGCGCCAGCAGCCTGGCGGGAGACCAAGAGACCCAGTACTTC	TRBV9	TRBD2	TRBJ2-5	NA
CASSLGSGARYTEAFF	TGTGCCAGCAGTTTGGGGTCAGGGGCCAGGTACACTGAAGCTTTCTTT	TRBV12-3/TRBV12-4	NA	TRBJ1-1	many
CASSWNSGSLDEQFF	TGTGCCAGCTCCTGGAATAGCGGGAGTTTGGATGAGCAGTTCTTC	TRBV18	TRBD2	TRBJ2-1	once
CASSPETSGSHEQYF	TGCGCCAGCAGTCCTGAGACTAGCGGGAGCCACGAGCAGTACTTC	TRBV5-1	TRBD2	TRBJ2-7	NA
CASSPTSGSASNEQFF	TGTGCCAGCAGCCCTACTAGCGGGAGTGCATCCAATGAGCAGTTCTTC	TRBV7-9	TRBD2	TRBJ2-1	many
CASSSFSGQGAPKRGYTF	TGTGCCAGCAGTTCATTTTCGGGACAGGGGGCACCAAAACGTGGCTACACCTTC	TRBV27	TRBD1	TRBJ1-2	once
CASSPNPWEGNTIYF	TGTGCCAGCAGCCCGAACCCTTGGGAAGGAAACACCATATATTTT	TRBV11-3	NA	TRBJ1-3	NA
CASSSGTGGVLGSSGELFF	TGTGCCAGCAGCTCCGGGACAGGGGGCGTTCTGGGCTCGTCCGGGGAGCTGTTTTTT	TRBV12-3/TRBV12-4	TRBD1	TRBJ2-2	many
CASSLRGPVDTQYF	TGTGCCAGCAGTTTGAGGGGGCCGGTGGATACGCAGTATTTT	TRBV12-3/TRBV12-4	TRBD1	TRBJ2-3	NA
CASSVQGTSDETQYF	TGTGCTAGCAGCGTACAAGGGACTAGCGATGAGACCCAGTACTTC	TRBV7-7	TRBD2	TRBJ2-5	NA
CASSLPTGTYYGYTF	TGTGCCAGCAGCTTACCGACCGGGACCTACTATGGCTACACCTTC	TRBV7-2	NA	TRBJ1-2	NA
CASSLDSPGMGTEAFF	TGTGCCAGCAGCTTAGATTCACCAGGGATGGGCACTGAAGCTTTCTTT	TRBV11-2	NA	TRBJ1-1	many
CASSLGPGSTDTQYF	TGCGCCAGCAGCCTTGGCCCGGGCTCGACAGATACGCAGTATTTT	TRBV5-1	NA	TRBJ2-3	many
CASSPGDNYGYTF	TGTGCCAGCAGTCCGGGAGATAACTATGGCTACACCTTC	TRBV27	NA	TRBJ1-2	many
CASSLFPAGNKETQYF	TGTGCCAGCAGCTTATTCCCAGCGGGAAATAAAGAGACCCAGTACTTC	TRBV7-8	TRBD2	TRBJ2-5	many